This is a list of T cell receptor beta chains from one sample in a study of somatic mutations in cytotoxic T cells in rheumatoid arthritis. Assay used: immunoSEQ multiplex PCR; TCRdb lists only in-frame clones, some missing. The sample lists about 19,000 clones; over 75% were seen once. The sample was CD8+ T cells sorted from blood. The receptors stem from an adult with rheumatoid arthritis. CDR3s include the opening cysteine and the closing phenylalanine or tryptophan. A D gene is named only where the DNA matches it firmly. A row's size may be missing; if present it is once, few, many or a size class.

TRBV4-2	-	-	TRBJ2-3	CASSQGTGPHTQYF	TGTGCCAGCAGCCAAGGGACGGGACCGCATACGCAGTATTTT
TRBV19	few	-	TRBJ2-7	CASSMAVQNEQYF	TGTGCCAGTAGTATGGCGGTCCAAAACGAGCAGTACTTC
TRBV7-9	few	-	TRBJ1-5	CASSFFNQPQHF	TGTGCCAGCAGCTTCTTTAATCAGCCCCAGCATTTT
TRBV27	-	TRBD2	TRBJ2-7	CASSRGLAGDEQYF	TGTGCCAGCAGCAGGGGACTAGCGGGAGACGAGCAGTACTTC
TRBV5-1	once	-	TRBJ2-3	CASSVDPTDTQYF	TGCGCCAGCAGCGTAGACCCGACAGATACGCAGTATTTT
TRBV6-1	-	-	TRBJ2-3	CASRRGTDTQYF	TGTGCCAGCAGGCGGGGCACAGATACGCAGTATTTT
TRBV11-2	-	TRBD2	TRBJ2-1	CASSLGTGLGNEQFF	TGTGCCAGCAGCTTAGGGACGGGACTAGGCAATGAGCAGTTCTTC
TRBV28	-	TRBD1	TRBJ2-7	CASSLVDRGYEQYF	TGTGCCAGCAGTTTAGTGGACAGGGGTTACGAGCAGTACTTC
TRBV4-3	-	-	TRBJ2-1	CASSQFGSYNEQFF	TGCGCCAGCAGCCAATTTGGGAGCTACAATGAGCAGTTCTTC
TRBV7-9	-	-	TRBJ1-2	CASSLEQNYGYTF	TGTGCCAGCAGCTTAGAACAGAACTATGGCTACACCTTC
TRBV6-1	-	-	TRBJ2-5	CASSESRVETQYF	TGTGCCAGCAGTGAATCGAGGGTGGAGACCCAGTACTTC
TRBV6-6	-	-	TRBJ2-1	CASSDTRAGDNEQFF	TGTGCCAGCAGTGACACGAGGGCTGGAGACAATGAGCAGTTCTTC
TRBV28	-	-	TRBJ1-5	CANSRRGLEPQHF	TGTGCCAATTCTCGTAGGGGCTTGGAGCCCCAGCATTTT
TRBV25-1	-	-	TRBJ1-1	CASSGQPNTEAFF	TGTGCCAGCAGTGGACAGCCGAACACTGAAGCTTTCTTT
TRBV5-5	-	-	TRBJ1-1	CASSFGANTEAFF	TGTGCCAGCAGCTTCGGGGCGAACACTGAAGCTTTCTTT
TRBV6-1	once	TRBD1	TRBJ1-1	CASSVTGGEAFF	TGTGCCAGCAGTGTAACAGGGGGGGAAGCTTTCTTT
TRBV7-9	-	-	TRBJ1-4	CASSSGARAGKLFF	TGTGCCAGCAGCTCGGGGGCCCGGGCGGGAAAACTGTTTTTT
TRBV13	few	TRBD2	TRBJ2-3	CASEGILAGGGHTDTQYF	TGTGCCAGCGAGGGTATACTCGCGGGGGGCGGACACACAGATACGCAGTATTTT
TRBV9	-	-	TRBJ1-2	CASSAPLAGPYGYTF	TGTGCCAGCAGCGCCCCTTTGGCGGGGCCCTATGGCTACACCTTC
TRBV30	-	-	TRBJ2-2	CAWRVGGRDSGELFF	TGTGCCTGGAGGGTCGGCGGACGGGACTCCGGGGAGCTGTTTTTT
TRBV7-9	-	-	TRBJ2-2	CASSLGGWTGELFF	TGTGCCAGCAGCTTAGGAGGGTGGACCGGGGAGCTGTTTTTT
TRBV5-1	-	-	TRBJ2-3	CASSGRELSTDTQYF	TGCGCCAGCAGCGGCCGCGAATTAAGCACAGATACGCAGTATTTT
TRBV15	-	-	TRBJ2-3	CATSLDSVNTDTQYF	TGTGCCACCTCCCTGGACAGCGTCAACACAGATACGCAGTATTTT
TRBV2	-	-	TRBJ2-2	CASTPGSPGTGELFF	TGTGCCAGCACTCCGGGTTCACCTGGTACCGGGGAGCTGTTTTTT
TRBV4-1	-	TRBD1	TRBJ2-1	CASSQVGRGSILYNEQFF	TGCGCCAGCAGCCAAGTGGGCAGGGGGTCCATCCTCTACAATGAGCAGTTCTTC
TRBV7-9	-	-	TRBJ1-2	CASSPPLGRDYGYTF	TGTGCCAGCAGCCCCCCGTTAGGGCGTGACTATGGCTACACCTTC
TRBV18	-	-	TRBJ1-2	CASSSLGDNYGYTF	TGTGCCAGCTCCTCCCTCGGGGATAACTATGGCTACACCTTC
TRBV19	-	TRBD1	TRBJ1-5	CASSITGQGYQPQHF	TGTGCCAGTAGTATCACGGGACAGGGCTATCAGCCCCAGCATTTT
TRBV7-2	-	-	TRBJ1-1	CASSPDSRVAFF	TGTGCCAGCAGCCCCGACAGCCGCGTGGCTTTCTTT
TRBV6-1	-	-	TRBJ1-1	CASNRAKEAFF	TGTGCCAGCAATAGGGCGAAGGAAGCTTTCTTT
TRBV2	-	TRBD1	TRBJ1-2	CASRTGTF	TGTGCCAGCAGGACAGGGACCTTC
TRBV5-5	-	-	TRBJ1-1	CASSLGTRWTEAFF	TGTGCCAGCAGCTTGGGAACAAGGTGGACTGAAGCTTTCTTT
TRBV2	-	-	TRBJ2-5	CASRPQGETQYF	TGTGCCAGCAGACCCCAGGGTGAGACCCAGTACTTC
TRBV25-1	-	-	TRBJ1-2	CASRQGNGYTF	TGTGCCAGCAGACAGGGTAATGGCTACACCTTC
TRBV19	-	TRBD2	TRBJ2-3	CASSNLGLAGGPYTDTQYF	TGTGCCAGTAGCAACCTGGGACTAGCGGGAGGGCCGTACACAGATACGCAGTATTTT
TRBV5-5	-	TRBD2	TRBJ2-3	CASSSGLAGTDTQYF	TGTGCCAGCAGCTCGGGACTAGCGGGGACAGATACGCAGTATTTT
TRBV7-9	-	-	TRBJ2-4	CASSLPSAKNIQYF	TGTGCCAGCAGCTTACCGTCAGCCAAAAACATTCAGTACTTC
TRBV15	-	TRBD2	TRBJ2-5	CATRAAGTSGIQETQYF	TGTGCCACCAGGGCTGCTGGGACTAGCGGGATCCAAGAGACCCAGTACTTC
TRBV5-1	-	TRBD1	TRBJ1-5	CASSPGTGSNQPQHF	TGCGCCAGCAGCCCTGGGACAGGATCAAATCAGCCCCAGCATTTT
TRBV6-1	-	-	TRBJ1-5	CASSEPGANQPQHF	TGTGCCAGCAGCGAGCCGGGAGCAAATCAGCCCCAGCATTTT
TRBV7-2	-	-	TRBJ1-2	CASSLDGRRGYTF	TGTGCCAGCAGCTTAGACGGGCGGCGAGGCTACACCTTC
TRBV4-3	-	-	TRBJ1-3	CASSQDPGEGGNTIYF	TGCGCCAGCAGCCAAGATCCGGGAGAGGGAGGAAACACCATATATTTT
TRBV10-2	-	-	TRBJ2-7	CASSESMALEQYF	TGCGCCAGCAGTGAGTCCATGGCTCTCGAGCAGTACTTC
TRBV7-8	-	TRBD2	TRBJ2-2	CASSWKRGGFDTGELFF	TGTGCCAGCAGCTGGAAGCGGGGGGGCTTTGACACCGGGGAGCTGTTTTTT
TRBV5-6	-	-	TRBJ1-1	CASSLPAGVVTEAFF	TGTGCCAGCAGCCTCCCGGCAGGGGTGGTGACTGAAGCTTTCTTT
TRBV5-6	-	TRBD1	TRBJ1-4	CASSSGTGYPNEKLFF	TGTGCCAGCAGCTCCGGGACAGGGTACCCTAATGAAAAACTGTTTTTT
TRBV4-3	-	-	TRBJ2-1	CASSLTKGRVNEQFF	TGCGCCAGCAGCCTTACTAAAGGACGCGTCAATGAGCAGTTCTTC
TRBV6-6	-	-	TRBJ1-1	CASTQVMNTEAFF	TGTGCCAGCACCCAAGTAATGAACACTGAAGCTTTCTTT
TRBV2	-	-	TRBJ1-1	CASSDITSISQAFF	TGTGCCAGCAGTGATATTACCTCCATCTCTCAAGCTTTCTTT
TRBV4-2	-	TRBD1	TRBJ1-1	CASSQLGQAGHEAFF	TGTGCCAGCAGCCAACTGGGACAGGCGGGACATGAAGCTTTCTTT
TRBV12-2	-	-	TRBJ1-1	CASRAQGFAEAFF	TGTGCAAGTCGCGCGCAGGGGTTCGCTGAAGCTTTCTTT
TRBV9	-	-	TRBJ2-2	CASSVGSGVSGELFF	TGTGCCAGCAGCGTAGGTTCCGGGGTCTCCGGGGAGCTGTTTTTT
TRBV27	once	-	TRBJ1-2	CASSPSGYGYTF	TGTGCCAGCAGTCCTTCAGGGTATGGCTACACCTTC
TRBV7-6	-	TRBD2	TRBJ2-2	CASSQGLAGELFF	TGTGCCAGCAGCCAGGGACTAGCCGGGGAGCTGTTTTTT
TRBV13	-	-	TRBJ1-5	CASSLSNQPQHF	TGTGCCAGCAGCCTTAGCAATCAGCCCCAGCATTTT
TRBV12-5	-	-	TRBJ2-7	CASGYDGYEQYF	TGTGCTAGTGGTTACGACGGATACGAGCAGTACTTC
TRBV14	-	-	TRBJ1-3	CASRRAESSGNTIYF	TGTGCCAGCAGGAGGGCCGAGAGCTCTGGAAACACCATATATTTT
TRBV29-1	-	-	TRBJ1-2	CSVWSSGELLNYGYTF	TGCAGCGTTTGGTCCTCCGGGGAACTTCTTAACTATGGCTACACCTTC
TRBV29-1	-	-	TRBJ2-5	CSVEVRSSKETQYF	TGCAGCGTTGAGGTCCGGTCCTCGAAAGAGACCCAGTACTTC